This TCR beta chain was recorded in a study of identical twins (dated by TCRdb to 2016 to 2017). Context from the whole study: The study deep-sequenced TCR alpha and beta repertoires from monozygotic twins, unrelated adults of various ages and cord blood to test whether fetal clonotypes persist. To rule out contamination, the twin experiments were replicated at different times with different library preparation protocols. Study-wide conclusions, independent of this receptor: In beta out-of-frame sequences, excess twin sharing was weaker, because having fewer shared sequences lowered the signal-to-noise ratio. Invariant T cells such as MAIT and iNKT could partly confound zero-insertion analyses, though diverse VJ usage argued against this for most clonotypes. Out-of-frame TCR alpha sequences shared between twins showed an excess of low generation-probability sequences compared with coincidental sharing between unrelated individuals. Recombination models systematically underestimated out-of-frame TCR alpha sharing in monozygotic twins but agreed with sharing between unrelated individuals. Fewer insertions were carried by abundant cord blood beta clonotypes, a similar but weaker trend appeared in young adult naive repertoires, and no such trend appeared in memory repertoires. Because the same donors could not be followed over many years, conclusions were based on cross-sectional statistical analysis.

Library construction relied on 5' RACE. The run used an Illumina HiSeq 2000. Template switching added a universal primer binding site, and the final cDNA carried a unique molecular identifier that allowed TCR cDNA molecules to be counted accurately. Specific primers in the conserved constant-segment region were used to synthesize first-strand cDNA for the TCR alpha and beta chains. To control for contamination, every cDNA library carried two barcodes: a SMART-Mk sample barcode plus Illumina barcodes. TruSeq adapter sequences along with Illumina sample barcodes were introduced in two successive PCR steps. Sequencing of the TCR alpha and beta cDNA libraries was done on the Illumina HiSeq platform using custom primers. In the source study's methods: MiGEC processed the raw reads to extract unique molecular identifiers, while MiXCR was used to determine the CDR3 positions. Recombination models were inferred per individual with the repgenHMM and IGoR tools using an EM algorithm. Shared clonotypes were analyzed with the tcR package in R, and sharing was normalized by the product of cloneset sizes. To study raw recombination without the effects of thymic and clonal selection, out-of-frame nonproductive sequences were analyzed. TCRdb trimmed the raw reads at Q25, called clones with MiXCR and kept productive beta chains. Duplicate CDR3 protein sequences are folded into a single record with the most common DNA and genes. Here the V and J calls rest on TCRdb's processing, not on the authors' analysis. This sample comprises 450,000 or so distinct CDR3 sequences, 12% to 15% of them detected only once. The top ten clones comprise around 0.52% of the sample.

Of note for this clonotype: Its recognized antigen is unknown. It has no much larger one-base neighbor in the sample; base qualities were not kept.

The CDR3 spans 13 residues, from the cysteine through the phenylalanine. Here the CDR3 DNA is all that survives: 39 bases in frame from base 1. Based on the germline V gene (reference sequence), the CDR1 and CDR2 sequences are DFQATT and SNEGSKA. Trimming at the junction amounts to 0 bases on V and 3 bases on J, and the germline ends lie 8 bases apart. Only healthy Caucasian donors were included. Three pairs of female monozygotic twins, all aged about 18 to 30 years, were included in the twin cohort. Positive isolation kits from Invitrogen were used to isolate the CD4+ and CD8+ T cell populations. The sample was also linked to a second study, of yellow fever vaccine responses in identical twins. The second paper states: According to the authors, in identical twins the way T cells responded to vaccination appeared partly convergent and partly personalized. In the study, vaccine-responding T cell clones were precisely tracked in identical twins.

Sequencing was performed on CD4+ T cells sorted from blood. The V and J segments used are TRBV20-1 and TRBJ2-5, and perhaps TRBD1 as D gene, on 5 matching bases. This receptor was obtained from a woman in her late teens or twenties in good health. The CDR3 protein: CSARDRQKETQYF. The bases read TGCAGTGCTAGAGATCGACAGAAAGAGACCCAGTACTTC.